A single sample gave rise to the 20 T cell receptor beta chains below, sequenced in a study of control samples from healthy donors and cancer patients (dated by TCRdb to the early 2020s). The library came from the immunoSEQ multiplex PCR assay. The table comes from immuneACCESS by way of TCRdb, which keeps in-frame sequences with V and J called. Part of the clones is missing from these tables; in studies checked, under half for an unresolved V gene and the rest for unknown reasons. The sample contains around 140,000 clones, around nine tenths of them found a single time. The ten most abundant clones make up roughly 7.8% of the sample. Input material: PBMCs. These receptors all stem from a middle-aged man with head and neck cancer.

The chain has TRBV7-2 and TRBJ2-3; D is ambiguous. The germline V and J ends were trimmed by 5 bases and 5 bases, with 17 bases remaining between them. Germline CDR1 SGHTA, CDR2 FQGNSA. This CDR3 comprises 15 residues. The CDR3 reads CASSPGGSAGDTQYF. The CDR3 coding sequence is TGTGCCAGCAGCCCCGGTGGGTCGGCCGGAGATACGCAGTATTTT.

CDR3 residues: CASSFSGGSSYEQYF. CDR3 nucleotides: TGTGCCAGTAGTTTTAGCGGAGGGAGCTCCTACGAGCAGTACTTC. The rearrangement uses TRBV19 and TRBJ2-7, with D possibly TRBD2 on 6 matching bases. In germline, CDR1 is LNHDA, CDR2 SQIVND (reference sequence). The V end was cut by 5 bases, the J end by 0 bases, with 14 bases between. This CDR3 comprises 15 residues.

The chain uses TRBV7-9 and TRBJ2-1; D call uncertain. The CDR3 consists of 14 residues. Germline V lookup: CDR1 SEHNR, CDR2 FQNEAQ (reference sequence). V lost 6 bases to trimming and J lost 6 bases, with 15 bases between them. The CDR3 here is CASRYTSGFNEQFF. In DNA form, the CDR3 reads TGTGCCAGCAGATACACTTCAGGATTCAATGAGCAGTTCTTC.

This clone came up once. The chain uses TRBV7-2 and TRBJ2-5; D not resolved. This CDR3 has 12 amino acids. Deletions cut 1 base from V and 5 bases from J, with 5 bases between. From germline, CDR1 is SGHTA and CDR2 FQGNSA. The CDR3 here is CASSLEAETQYF. The CDR3, as DNA: TGTGCCAGCAGCTTAGAGGCCGAGACCCAGTACTTC.

Comments on this clone: At one end the junction does not follow the germline gene, possibly because of a read error. Other DNA variants within this sample encode the same CDR3. This chain links TRBV5-1 with TRBJ1-4; no definite D call. Per the germline V gene, CDR1 is SGHRS and CDR2 is YFSETQ. The CDR3 is made up of 15 amino acids. The DNA of the CDR3 is TGCGCCAGCAGCTTGGATGTCGCAACTAATGAAAAACTATTTTTT. Translation gives CASSLDVATNEKLFF.

This chain uses TRBV27 with TRBJ1-2; D is unresolved. V lost 3 bases and J 1 base, leaving 6 bases between the germline ends. Germline V gene lookup returns CDR1 MNHEY and CDR2 SMNVEV (reference sequence). The CDR3 is 13 amino acids. The CDR3 loop reads CASSFRNNYGYTF. CDR3 nucleotides: TGTGCCAGCAGTTTCCGGAATAACTATGGCTACACCTTC.

The rearrangement links TRBV19 to TRBJ2-7, with 8 bases matching TRBD2. The V gene's germline CDR1 is LNHDA and CDR2 SQIVND (reference sequence). J gave up 7 bases and V 5 bases, and 13 bases lay outside the gene matches. The CDR3 loop spans 15 amino acids. Here the CDR3 reads CASSLLRTSRREQYF. In nucleotides, the CDR3 is TGTGCCAGTAGTCTCCTCCGGACTAGCCGGAGAGAGCAGTACTTC.

The V call is TRBV5-4, the J call TRBJ2-1, with a possible D match to TRBD1 (6 bases). With 2 bases removed from V and 0 bases from J, the gap between germline ends came to 9 bases. This CDR3 spans 15 amino acids. Per germline, CDR1 SGHNT and CDR2 YYREEE (reference sequence). The chain's CDR3 is CASSLDRSSYNEQFF. DNA for the CDR3: TGTGCCAGCAGCTTAGACAGGAGCTCCTACAATGAGCAGTTCTTC.

The rearrangement uses TRBV6-5 and TRBJ1-1, with TRBD1 matching over 7 bases. Trimming at V came to 5 bases and at J to 3 bases, leaving 9 bases not matched to a gene. This CDR3 is 15 amino acids long. CDR1 is MNHEY, CDR2 SVGAGI, per germline. The CDR3 protein is CASSPPTGLDTEAFF. CDR3 in DNA: TGTGCCAGCAGTCCCCCGACAGGGTTGGACACTGAAGCTTTCTTT.

The rearrangement links TRBV10-3 to TRBJ2-3, with D possibly being TRBD2 (6 bases). The CDR3 runs 13 residues. CDR1 and CDR2 (germline): ENHRY, SYGVKD. V shed 6 bases and J shed 2 bases, with 9 bases lying between them. This chain's CDR3 is CAIRGGATDTQYF. The CDR3 coding sequence is TGTGCCATCAGAGGCGGGGCCACAGATACGCAGTATTTT.

This clone was counted a few times. The chain uses TRBV2 and TRBJ1-5; 7 bases map to TRBD1. CDR3 size: 13 residues. Looked up from germline, CDR1 is SNHLY and CDR2 is FYNNEI. Trimming removed 5 bases from V and 4 bases from J; junction bases left unmatched: 2. CDR3 loop: CASSRQGNQPQHF. CDR3 in DNA: TGTGCCAGCAGTAGACAGGGAAATCAGCCCCAGCATTTT. Combining the CDR3 with reference TRBV2 and TRBJ1-5 gives the whole variable domain EPEVTQTPSHQVTQMGQEVILRCVPISNHLYFYWYRQILGQKVEFLVSFYNNEISEKSEIFDDQFSVERPDGSNFTLKIRSTKLEDSAMYFCASSRQGNQPQHFGDGTRLSIL.

The rearrangement joins TRBV20-1 to TRBJ2-7; possibly TRBD2 for D (6 bases). The V end lost 3 bases, the J end lost 3 bases, and 12 bases lay between the germline ends. This CDR3 comprises 13 residues. Germline-derived CDR1 and CDR2 are DFQATT and SNEGSKA (reference sequence). The CDR3 DNA reads as TGCAGTGCTAGTTCCGGGAGTGGCTACGAGCAGTACTTC. Translation: CSASSGSGYEQYF.

The chain links TRBV7-6 to TRBJ1-4; D uncertain. V dropped 2 bases and J dropped 10 bases, with 8 bases sitting between them. Germline values: CDR1 SGHVS, CDR2 FNYEAQ. CDR3 size: 12 residues. The CDR3 sequence is CASSLRRGKLFF. The CDR3 region has the DNA TGTGCCAGCAGCTTAAGGCGTGGAAAACTGTTTTTT.

The chain carries TRBV5-4 and TRBJ2-3; D not certain. This CDR3 region has 15 residues. From germline, CDR1 is SGHNT and CDR2 YYREEE (reference sequence). Trimming pared 0 bases from V and 0 bases from J, leaving 8 bases between. DNA for the CDR3: TGTGCCAGCAGCTTGGGACTTACTAGCACAGATACGCAGTATTTT. It translates to CASSLGLTSTDTQYF. Based on the CDR3 plus reference TRBV5-4 and TRBJ2-3, the full variable domain is ETGVTQSPTHLIKTRGQQVTLRCSSQSGHNTVSWYQQALGQGPQFIFQYYREEENGRGNFPPRFSGLQFPNYSSELNVNALELDDSALYLCASSLGLTSTDTQYFGPGTRLTVL.

This clone was seen more than once but under ten times. The V and J genes are TRBV27 and TRBJ2-7; 7 nucleotides match TRBD1. V dropped 4 bases and J dropped 5; count of bases not matched to a gene: 8. There are 14 residues in the CDR3. Per the germline V gene, CDR1 is MNHEY and CDR2 is SMNVEV (reference sequence). The CDR3 protein is CASSSTIQGNEQYF. The CDR3 DNA reads as TGTGCCAGCAGTTCGACCATACAGGGGAACGAGCAGTACTTC.

V usage is TRBV28 and J usage is TRBJ1-6; no definite D call. Trimming removed 2 bases from V and 9 bases from J, with 11 bases in between. This CDR3 is 14 amino acids long. Germline V gene lookup returns CDR1 MDHEN and CDR2 SYDVKM. Here the CDR3 reads CASSLEGFGSPLHF. Here the CDR3 DNA reads TGTGCCAGCAGTTTAGAAGGGTTTGGTTCACCCCTCCACTTT.

The J gene is TRBJ1-2, the V gene TRBV18, with D hard to call. Germline V gene lookup returns CDR1 KGHSH and CDR2 LQKENI. The CDR3 is 11 amino acids. V dropped 4 bases and J dropped 8 bases, with 8 bases sitting between them. In DNA, the CDR3 is TGTGCCAGCTCACTACAGTACGGCTACACCTTC. This sequence encodes CASSLQYGYTF.

This clone was picked up a small number of times. This chain links TRBV10-3 with TRBJ2-7; D may be TRBD1 (6 bases). The ends were cut back, 4 bases at V and 5 bases at J, with 9 bases in the middle. The germline gives CDR1 ENHRY, CDR2 SYGVKD. CDR3 size: 12 residues. CDR3 sequence reads: CAISGQGNEQYF. The CDR3 nucleotides are TGTGCCATCAGTGGTCAGGGGAACGAGCAGTACTTC.

The V and J genes are TRBV10-1 and TRBJ2-3; TRBD2 aligns across 7 bases. This CDR3 contains 16 residues. Germline CDR1 and CDR2: WNHNN and SYGVQD (reference sequence). Unmatched junction bases numbered 11, after V lost 3 bases and J lost 5 bases. CDR3 in DNA: TGCGCCAGCAGTGATCGGGACTACCCCCTGGGAGATACGCAGTATTTT. This translates into CASSDRDYPLGDTQYF.

The chain has TRBV5-4 and TRBJ2-6; 9 bases are a match to TRBD1. The V gene end was trimmed by 3 bases and the J gene end by 4 bases; junction bases not matched to a gene: 11. CDR1 and CDR2 from the germline V gene are SGHNT and YYREEE (reference sequence). The CDR3 loop spans 18 amino acids. The CDR3 region is CASSSPGQGPIGANVLTF. CDR3 sequence (DNA): TGTGCCAGCAGCTCCCCGGGACAGGGACCTATCGGGGCCAACGTCCTGACTTTC.